These 23 T cell receptor beta chains came from one sample sequenced in a study of regulatory T cells in long-lasting Graves disease. Time point indicated: newly diagnosed GD, antithyroid drugs for less than 3 months. The authors made the TCR library using RNA they extracted from PBMCs. Library construction for TCR beta used iRepertoire HTBI primers and Arm-PCR of CDR3 regions. Each CDR3 protein gets one entry after TCRdb re-called the multiplex PCR reads with MiXCR. The table lists approximately 470,000 distinct CDR3 sequences, roughly 16% of them singletons, with over 9% in the top ten. The data were also submitted as part of a second study, on T cells in Graves' hyperthyroidism and ophthalmopathy.

Sequences were derived from peripheral blood mononuclear cells (PBMCs), sampled at new diagnosis, from a patient treated with antithyroid drugs. Source of these receptors: a man aged 35 to 55 with Graves disease.

This clonotype was seen repeatedly, ten times or more. V gene TRBV27 combines with J gene TRBJ2-1; 7 bases are a match to TRBD2. Germline loops: CDR1 MNHEY, CDR2 SMNVEV (reference sequence). This CDR3 spans 16 amino acids. J gave up 5 bases and V 9 bases, and 16 bases lay outside the gene matches. The CDR3 coding sequence is TGTGCCAGTAAGTTCGGGGAAGCGGGAACGGACAATGAGCAGTTCTTC. Translating it yields CASKFGEAGTDNEQFF.

This clonotype has at least ten counts. The chain links TRBV28 to TRBJ1-1, with 9 nucleotides matching TRBD1. The CDR3 is made up of 15 amino acids. Germline V lookup: CDR1 MDHEN, CDR2 SYDVKM. V shed 7 bases, J shed 4 bases, and the junction held 10 bases outside the gene matches. CDR3 bases: TGTGCCAGCAAGCCCTCCGGGACAGGGAGCACTGAAGCTTTCTTT. Its protein is CASKPSGTGSTEAFF.

This CDR3 is CASSYSTLAITYEQYF. CDR3 nucleotides: TGTGCCAGCAGTTACTCGACCCTAGCGATAACCTACGAGCAGTACTTC. The chain uses TRBV6-5 and TRBJ2-7; TRBD2 might be the D (6 bases). The CDR3 loop spans 16 amino acids. The germline gives CDR1 MNHEY, CDR2 SVGAGI. V was shortened by 0 bases and J by 2 bases, with 14 bases between the two germline ends.

This clonotype was detected ten times or more. V gene TRBV5-1 combines with J gene TRBJ2-7, with no clear D. V lost 7 bases and J 1 base, leaving 18 bases between the germline ends. The CDR3 runs to 15 residues. Germline V gene lookup returns CDR1 SGHRS and CDR2 YFSETQ. The DNA for the CDR3 is TGCGCCAGCCGGGTATCCGGATCGGTATCCTACGAGCAGTACTTC. Amino acid sequence: CASRVSGSVSYEQYF.

The V and J genes are TRBV10-3 and TRBJ2-2; tentative D call: TRBD2 (6 bases). This CDR3 region has 14 residues. Germline V gene lookup returns CDR1 ENHRY and CDR2 SYGVKD. V dropped 8 bases and J dropped 1 base, with 11 bases sitting between them. The CDR3 coding sequence is TGTGCCATCCCGACTAGTAGGAACACCGGGGAGCTGTTTTTT. As protein: CAIPTSRNTGELFF.

The chain recombines TRBV13 with TRBJ2-3; 14 bases match TRBD2. Germline V gene lookup returns CDR1 PRHDT and CDR2 FYEKMQ (reference sequence). The CDR3 consists of 17 residues. V was pared by 5 bases and J by 1 base, with 5 bases of the junction left unmatched. The CDR3 DNA is TGTGCCAGCAGCCGGGGACTAGCGGGAGTCGGCACAGATACGCAGTATTTT. It translates to CASSRGLAGVGTDTQYF.

This clonotype was seen only a few times. The V and J genes are TRBV20-1 and TRBJ1-1; D is undetermined. The CDR3 runs to 15 residues. Germline CDR1 is DFQATT and CDR2 is SNEGSKA (reference sequence). Trimming took 0 bases from V and 5 from J, leaving 16 bases between them. The CDR3: CSARDWSGRRTEAFF. The DNA of the CDR3 is TGCAGTGCTAGAGATTGGAGCGGGCGGCGGACTGAAGCTTTCTTT.

This clonotype was seen repeatedly, ten times or more. The rearrangement uses TRBV11-2 and TRBJ2-4, with 10 bases that match TRBD2. CDR1 and CDR2 from the germline V gene are SGHAT and FQNNGV. The CDR3 covers 19 residues. Trimming cost V 5 bases and J 7 bases; bases outside gene matches: 20. The CDR3 nucleotides are TGTGCCAGCAGCCCAAAGCGCCCAGCGGGAGGGCCCTCTTGGAACATTCAGTACTTC. Amino acids: CASSPKRPAGGPSWNIQYF.

This clonotype came up many times. The rearrangement joins TRBV27 to TRBJ2-7, with a tentative D call TRBD2 (7 bases). The CDR3 has 15 residues. V dropped 5 bases and J dropped 3 bases, with 17 bases sitting between them. Germline CDR1 and CDR2: MNHEY and SMNVEV (reference sequence). The CDR3, as DNA: TGTGCCAGCAGTCCCACGGGGGGCCTATTCTACGAGCAGTACTTC. Amino acid sequence: CASSPTGGLFYEQYF.

The table lists this clonotype with a few counts. CDR3 coding DNA: TGTGCCAGCAGCTCTTCGGACAGGGATACCTACGAGCAGTACTTC. Translated, it gives CASSSSDRDTYEQYF. V is TRBV13 and J is TRBJ2-7, with 8 bases that match TRBD1. CDR1 is PRHDT and CDR2 is FYEKMQ in the germline V gene (reference sequence). The V segment lost 4 bases and the J segment 2 bases; nucleotides outside the gene matches: 7. CDR3 length: 15 residues.

This clonotype was counted between two and nine times. The chain combines TRBV19 with TRBJ2-3; maybe TRBD1 (5 bases). The germline gives CDR1 LNHDA, CDR2 SQIVND (reference sequence). V lost 4 bases, J lost 2 bases, and 10 bases lay in between. The CDR3 loop spans 14 amino acids. The CDR3 reads CASSTRQTTDTQYF. For the CDR3, the DNA is TGTGCCAGTAGTACGCGACAGACCACAGATACGCAGTATTTT.

This clonotype showed up many times. The V and J genes are TRBV18 and TRBJ2-5; D unresolved. Germline lookup yields CDR1 KGHSH and CDR2 LQKENI. There are 14 residues in the CDR3. Trimming took 2 bases from V and 4 from J, leaving 11 bases between them. In DNA form, the CDR3 reads TGTGCCAGCTCACCATCCGCAGACCTAGAGACCCAGTACTTC. Translation: CASSPSADLETQYF.

The rearrangement uses TRBV6-1 and TRBJ2-3; TRBD2 might be the D (6 bases). There are 14 residues in the CDR3. The germline V and J ends were trimmed by 7 bases and 6 bases, with 17 bases remaining between them. Germline V gene data show CDR1 as MNHNS and CDR2 as SASEGT. As DNA, the CDR3 is TGTGCCAGCAAAAAGGAGGGATGGGCGGATACGCAGTATTTT. This sequence encodes CASKKEGWADTQYF.

This clonotype was counted at least ten times. CDR3 sequence: CSAKTGREQYF. The CDR3, as DNA: TGCAGTGCTAAAACAGGGCGCGAGCAGTACTTC. The chain joins TRBV20-1 to TRBJ2-7; D might be TRBD1 (6 bases). V lost 4 bases to trimming and J lost 6 bases, with 10 bases between them. There are 11 residues in the CDR3. Germline V gene data show CDR1 as DFQATT and CDR2 as SNEGSKA (reference sequence).

This clonotype was detected many times. This sequence joins TRBV5-1 and TRBJ2-3; 10 bases are shared with TRBD2. After removal of 5 bases from V and 3 bases from J, the junction contained 9 bases not matched to a gene. The CDR3 has 16 amino acids. CDR1 is SGHRS, CDR2 YFSETQ, per germline. The CDR3 DNA is TGCGCCAGCAGGCCCCCCGGTAGCGGGAGGACAGATACGCAGTATTTT. As protein: CASRPPGSGRTDTQYF.

As to this clonotype: A much larger clone lies one base from this, so it may be a read error. The gene calls are TRBV7-9 and TRBJ1-2; possible D gene TRBD1, 6 bases. Germline lookup yields CDR1 SEHNR and CDR2 FQNEAQ (reference sequence). CDR3 length: 14 amino acids. This CDR3 is CASSKRQENYGHTF. CDR3 nucleotides: TGTGCCAGCAGCAAGCGACAGGAAAACTATGGCCACACCTTC.

This chain connects TRBV20-1 to TRBJ1-5; D not certain. CDR1 DFQATT and CDR2 SNEGSKA come from the germline V gene (reference sequence). The CDR3 spans 13 residues. V was trimmed by 3 bases and J by 4 bases, leaving 10 bases between them. The CDR3 bases are TGCAGTGCTAGTTCGGGGAATAATCAGCCCCAGCATTTT. Translated, it gives CSASSGNNQPQHF.

To note about this clonotype: This may be a read error: a much more frequent sequence differs by one nucleotide. V and J are TRBV27 and TRBJ1-1; D gene ambiguous. CDR1 and CDR2 (germline): MNHEY, SMNVEV (reference sequence). The length of the CDR3 is 13 residues. In DNA form, the CDR3 reads TGTACCAGCAGCCGTGAACGGGGCACTGAAGCTTTCTTT. It specifies CTSSRERGTEAFF.

This clonotype was counted many times. The chain recombines TRBV7-9 with TRBJ1-1; D is undetermined. This CDR3 has 14 residues. Trimming removed 1 base from V and 1 base from J, with 7 bases in between. Germline V gives CDR1 SEHNR, CDR2 FQNEAQ (reference sequence). CDR3 region: CASSLEAENTEAFF. The DNA for the CDR3 is TGTGCCAGCAGCTTAGAAGCAGAGAACACTGAAGCTTTCTTT. Based on the CDR3 plus reference TRBV7-9 and TRBJ1-1, the full variable domain is DTGVSQNPRHKITKRGQNVTFRCDPISEHNRLYWYRQTLGQGPEFLTYFQNEAQLEKSRLLSDRFSAERPKGSFSTLEIQRTEQGDSAMYLCASSLEAENTEAFFGQGTRLTVV.

This clonotype has more than one count but fewer than ten. This chain joins TRBV20-1 and TRBJ2-5; 14 bases fit TRBD2. CDR1 is DFQATT and CDR2 is SNEGSKA in the germline V gene (reference sequence). This CDR3 has 14 amino acids. DNA of the CDR3: TGCATGCTGACTAGCGGGAGGGCCAGGGAGACCCAGTACTTC. Protein: CMLTSGRARETQYF.

In this sample, this clonotype turned up a few times. This chain joins TRBV5-6 and TRBJ2-3, with D tentatively TRBD1 (6 bases). The germline CDR1 and CDR2 sequences are SGHDT and YYEEEE. The V end lost 4 bases, the J end lost 0 bases, and 15 bases lay between the germline ends. The CDR3 contains 16 residues. The CDR3 here is CASSQDRRTSTDTQYF. Written as DNA, the CDR3 is TGTGCCAGCAGCCAAGACAGGCGTACTAGCACAGATACGCAGTATTTT.

On this clonotype: A single base separates this from a much larger clone, so it may be a read error. This chain uses TRBV18 with TRBJ2-7; D is possibly TRBD1 (6 bases). The CDR3 is 14 amino acids. Germline CDR1 KGHSH, CDR2 LQKENI. The CDR3 nucleotides are TGTGCCAGCCCACCACCGGCCAGGGGATACGAGCAGTACTTC. As protein: CASPPPARGYEQYF.

This clonotype was observed at least ten times. The chain combines TRBV28 with TRBJ2-7, with 9 bases aligning to TRBD1. This CDR3 comprises 16 residues. J gave up 3 bases and V 4 bases, and 10 bases lay outside the gene matches. Germline CDR1 reads MDHEN; CDR2 reads SYDVKM. The CDR3: CASSYAPGQGVYEQYF. The DNA of the CDR3 is TGTGCCAGCAGTTACGCCCCGGGACAGGGTGTCTACGAGCAGTACTTC.